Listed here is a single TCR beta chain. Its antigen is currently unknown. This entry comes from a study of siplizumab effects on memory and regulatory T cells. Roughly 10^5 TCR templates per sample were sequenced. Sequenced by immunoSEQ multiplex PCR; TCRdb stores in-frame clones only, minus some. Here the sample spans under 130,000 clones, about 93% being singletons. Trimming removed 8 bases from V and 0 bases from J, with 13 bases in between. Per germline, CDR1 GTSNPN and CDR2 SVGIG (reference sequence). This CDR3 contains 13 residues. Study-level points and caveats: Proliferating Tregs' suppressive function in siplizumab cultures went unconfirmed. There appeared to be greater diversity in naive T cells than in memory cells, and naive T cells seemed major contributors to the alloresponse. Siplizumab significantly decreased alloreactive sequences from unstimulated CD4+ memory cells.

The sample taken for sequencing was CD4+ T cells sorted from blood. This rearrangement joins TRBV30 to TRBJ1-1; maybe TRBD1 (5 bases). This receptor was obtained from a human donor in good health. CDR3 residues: CATWDGLNTEAFF. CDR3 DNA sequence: TGTGCCACGTGGGACGGACTGAACACTGAAGCTTTCTTT. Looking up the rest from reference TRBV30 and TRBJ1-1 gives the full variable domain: SQTIHQWPATLVQPVGSPLSLECTVEGTSNPNLYWYRQAAGRGLQLLFYSVGIGQISSEVPQNLSASRPQDRQFILSSKKLLLSDSGFYLCATWDGLNTEAFFGQGTRLTVV.